The clone carrying this T cell receptor beta chain was recorded many times. Exclusion of patients followed from uncontrolled infection, other autoimmune disease, pregnancy or lactation. The data derive from a study of T cells in Graves' hyperthyroidism and ophthalmopathy. Amplified regions were TCR beta CDR3 sequences from RNA transcripts. TCR CDR3 regions were first amplified by RT-PCR with HTBI primers. TCRdb re-called the multiplex PCR reads through MiXCR, storing one row per CDR3 protein. Here the sample spans hundreds of thousands of distinct CDR3 sequences, 15% to 20% being singletons. The ends were cut back, 2 bases at V and 1 base at J, with 8 bases in the middle. Germline CDR1 reads SGHTA; CDR2 reads FQGNSA. This CDR3 has 14 residues.

This TCR derives from a woman in her twenties or thirties with Graves' hyperthyroidism. The genes are TRBV7-2 and TRBJ1-1; D is unclear. Source material: blood. For the CDR3, the DNA is TGTGCCAGCAGCTTATATGGTGCGAACACTGAAGCTTTCTTT. The encoded protein is CASSLYGANTEAFF.